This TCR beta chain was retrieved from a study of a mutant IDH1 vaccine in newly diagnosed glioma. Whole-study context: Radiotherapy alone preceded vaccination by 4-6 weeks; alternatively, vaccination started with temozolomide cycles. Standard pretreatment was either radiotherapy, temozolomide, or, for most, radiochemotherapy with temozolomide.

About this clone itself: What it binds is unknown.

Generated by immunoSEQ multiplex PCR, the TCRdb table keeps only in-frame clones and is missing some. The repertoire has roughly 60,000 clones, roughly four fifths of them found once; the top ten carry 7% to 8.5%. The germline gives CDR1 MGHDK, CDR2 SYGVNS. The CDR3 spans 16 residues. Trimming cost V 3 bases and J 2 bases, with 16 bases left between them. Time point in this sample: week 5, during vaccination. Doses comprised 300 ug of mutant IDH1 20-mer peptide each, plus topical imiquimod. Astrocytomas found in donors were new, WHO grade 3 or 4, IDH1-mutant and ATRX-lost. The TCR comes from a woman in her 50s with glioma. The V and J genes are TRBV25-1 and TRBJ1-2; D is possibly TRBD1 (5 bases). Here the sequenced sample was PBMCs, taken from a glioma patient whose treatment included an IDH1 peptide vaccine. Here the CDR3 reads CASSDPGDSSNYGYTF. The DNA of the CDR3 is TGTGCCAGCAGTGATCCTGGAGACAGCTCAAACTATGGCTACACCTTC.